These T cell receptor beta chains were read from a single sample in a study of blood T cell repertoires in COVID-19. TCRdb keeps only in-frame clones here, not all; method: immunoSEQ multiplex PCR. This sample has 310,000 or so clones, with 86% found just once. Sequenced input: peripheral blood. The receptors here all came from a woman aged 45-65 years with acute or convalescent COVID-19. The CDR3 runs from the conserved cysteine through the conserved F or W. The order of the fields is J gene, V gene, D gene, clone size, CDR3 DNA, CDR3 protein. D genes are given only for firm matches. Clone sizes are given selectively: once, few, many, or a class where the clone is expanded.

J gene: TRBJ2-3
V gene: TRBV20-1
D gene: TRBD2
clone size: -
CDR3 DNA: TGCAGTGCTAGTGGCCTAGCGGGAGAAGATACGCAGTATTTT
CDR3 protein: CSASGLAGEDTQYF

J gene: TRBJ2-2
V gene: TRBV11-2
D gene: TRBD1
clone size: -
CDR3 DNA: TGTGCCAGCAGCCCAGCTGGGACAGCAAACACCGGGGAGCTGTTTTTT
CDR3 protein: CASSPAGTANTGELFF

J gene: TRBJ2-5
V gene: TRBV27
D gene: TRBD2
clone size: -
CDR3 DNA: TGTGCCAGCAGTTACAAGACTAGCGGGCAAGAGACCCAGTACTTC
CDR3 protein: CASSYKTSGQETQYF

J gene: TRBJ1-6
V gene: TRBV5-4
D gene: TRBD1
clone size: -
CDR3 DNA: TGTGCCAGCAGCGACGGGACAGCTAATTCACCCCTCCACTTT
CDR3 protein: CASSDGTANSPLHF

J gene: TRBJ1-2
V gene: TRBV18
D gene: -
clone size: -
CDR3 DNA: TGTGCCAGCTCACCACTACGGGGTCAAGTCTATGGCTACACCTTC
CDR3 protein: CASSPLRGQVYGYTF

J gene: TRBJ2-1
V gene: TRBV4-3
D gene: -
clone size: -
CDR3 DNA: TGCGCCAGCAGCCACCGACGGGGCAATGAGCAGTTCTTC
CDR3 protein: CASSHRRGNEQFF

J gene: TRBJ2-1
V gene: TRBV27
D gene: TRBD2
clone size: -
CDR3 DNA: TGTGCCAGCAGTCCTCAGGGGACTAGCGGGAGAAGGGAGCAGTTCTTC
CDR3 protein: CASSPQGTSGRREQFF

J gene: TRBJ2-5
V gene: TRBV18
D gene: -
clone size: -
CDR3 DNA: TGTGCCAGCTCACCAATGTTGGGGGGGCTGCAAGAGACCCAGTACTTC
CDR3 protein: CASSPMLGGLQETQYF

J gene: TRBJ2-7
V gene: TRBV28
D gene: -
clone size: -
CDR3 DNA: TGTGCCAGCAGTTTCGGATGGAGCTCCTACGAGCAGTACTTC
CDR3 protein: CASSFGWSSYEQYF

J gene: TRBJ1-1
V gene: TRBV29-1
D gene: -
clone size: -
CDR3 DNA: TGCAGCGTTGGGGGGGATCTCGAGGTTACTGAAGCTTTCTTT
CDR3 protein: CSVGGDLEVTEAFF

J gene: TRBJ2-1
V gene: TRBV11-2
D gene: TRBD2
clone size: -
CDR3 DNA: TGTGCCAGCAGCCCCAGGACTAGCGGTAATGAGCAGTTCTTC
CDR3 protein: CASSPRTSGNEQFF

J gene: TRBJ1-4
V gene: TRBV5-4
D gene: TRBD1
clone size: few
CDR3 DNA: TGTGCCAGCAGCTTAACACGGGACAGTAATGAAAAACTGTTTTTT
CDR3 protein: CASSLTRDSNEKLFF

J gene: TRBJ2-7
V gene: TRBV27
D gene: TRBD1
clone size: -
CDR3 DNA: TGTGCCAGCACCGGACAGGGGGCGTACGAGCAGTACTTC
CDR3 protein: CASTGQGAYEQYF

J gene: TRBJ1-6
V gene: TRBV4-1
D gene: -
clone size: many
CDR3 DNA: TGCGCCAGCAGCCAGGCAGGGTTAAGGTCACCCCTCCACTTT
CDR3 protein: CASSQAGLRSPLHF

J gene: TRBJ2-3
V gene: TRBV6-6
D gene: TRBD2
clone size: -
CDR3 DNA: TGTGCCAGCAGTCCCTGGACTAGCGGGAGGCCTGAGGCCGCAGATACGCAGTATTTT
CDR3 protein: CASSPWTSGRPEAADTQYF

J gene: TRBJ2-1
V gene: TRBV19
D gene: -
clone size: -
CDR3 DNA: TGTGCCAGTACCTCCCCCGGGACTCCTCGGTTGGAGCAGTTCTTC
CDR3 protein: CASTSPGTPRLEQFF

J gene: TRBJ1-1
V gene: TRBV6-5
D gene: -
clone size: -
CDR3 DNA: TGTGCCAGCAGTAACTTAGATTACACTGAAGCTTTCTTT
CDR3 protein: CASSNLDYTEAFF

J gene: TRBJ2-7
V gene: TRBV3-1/TRBV3-2
D gene: TRBD2
clone size: once
CDR3 DNA: TGTGCCAGCAGCCAACTGGGACTAGATCTCGCCGAGCAGTACTTC
CDR3 protein: CASSQLGLDLAEQYF

J gene: TRBJ2-1
V gene: TRBV5-6
D gene: -
clone size: once
CDR3 DNA: TGTGCCAGCTTACACCCCCCAGGCCCCCTTATCTTC
CDR3 protein: CASLHPPGPLIF

J gene: TRBJ1-1
V gene: TRBV4-3
D gene: TRBD1
clone size: -
CDR3 DNA: TGCGCCAGCAGCCAAGATTTAAGACAGGGGGAAGCTTTCTTT
CDR3 protein: CASSQDLRQGEAFF

J gene: TRBJ2-3
V gene: TRBV29-1
D gene: TRBD2
clone size: few
CDR3 DNA: TGCAGCGTTCCTCCTAGCGGGAGGGTGGCAGATACGCAGTATTTT
CDR3 protein: CSVPPSGRVADTQYF

J gene: TRBJ2-7
V gene: TRBV27
D gene: TRBD2
clone size: once
CDR3 DNA: TGTGCCAGCACTTTATCCTGGCAGGGAGGGGAGCAGTACTTC
CDR3 protein: CASTLSWQGGEQYF

J gene: TRBJ1-1
V gene: TRBV29-1
D gene: -
clone size: many
CDR3 DNA: TGCAGCTCGGCGAGGGCGACCTCAACCCAAGGGCCTGAAGCTTTCTTT
CDR3 protein: CSSARATSTQGPEAFF

J gene: TRBJ2-7
V gene: TRBV18
D gene: TRBD1
clone size: -
CDR3 DNA: TGTGCCAGCTCACCACCTCAGGGGGCGGCCGAGCAGTACTTC
CDR3 protein: CASSPPQGAAEQYF

J gene: TRBJ1-5
V gene: TRBV2
D gene: TRBD1
clone size: -
CDR3 DNA: TGTGCCAGCCGAATCCGGACAGGGCATAGTAGCAATCAGCCCCAGCATTTT
CDR3 protein: CASRIRTGHSSNQPQHF

J gene: TRBJ1-5
V gene: TRBV27
D gene: TRBD1
clone size: -
CDR3 DNA: TGTGCCAGCAGTTACAGGGGTAGCAATCAGCCCCAGCATTTT
CDR3 protein: CASSYRGSNQPQHF

J gene: TRBJ2-6
V gene: TRBV7-9
D gene: TRBD1
clone size: once
CDR3 DNA: TGTGCCAGCAGCTTTGTAAGGACAGGGATCTCTGGGGCCAACGTCCTGACTTTC
CDR3 protein: CASSFVRTGISGANVLTF

J gene: TRBJ1-1
V gene: TRBV6-2/TRBV6-3
D gene: -
clone size: -
CDR3 DNA: TGTGCCAGCAGTTCACAGGCATTGAACACTGAAGCTTTCTTT
CDR3 protein: CASSSQALNTEAFF

J gene: TRBJ1-4
V gene: TRBV5-1
D gene: -
clone size: -
CDR3 DNA: TGCGCCAGCAGCCGGGCGGGTCTACCTAATGAAAAACTGTTTTTT
CDR3 protein: CASSRAGLPNEKLFF

J gene: TRBJ1-5
V gene: TRBV29-1
D gene: -
clone size: -
CDR3 DNA: TGCAGCGTTGAAGGACAGGACAATCAGCCCCAGCATTTT
CDR3 protein: CSVEGQDNQPQHF

J gene: TRBJ2-6
V gene: TRBV18
D gene: TRBD2
clone size: -
CDR3 DNA: TGTGCCAGCTCACGGGGACTAGCGGGAGTCAGGACTGGGGCCAACGTCCTGACTTTC
CDR3 protein: CASSRGLAGVRTGANVLTF

J gene: TRBJ2-3
V gene: TRBV18
D gene: -
clone size: -
CDR3 DNA: TGTGCCAGCTCACCAAGTTCCGGGAGACTATCAGATACGCAGTATTTT
CDR3 protein: CASSPSSGRLSDTQYF

J gene: TRBJ1-1
V gene: TRBV6-6
D gene: -
clone size: -
CDR3 DNA: TGTGCCAGCAGTTACTTGGGGGGGGAAACTGAAGCTTTCTTT
CDR3 protein: CASSYLGGETEAFF

J gene: TRBJ1-2
V gene: TRBV5-4
D gene: -
clone size: once
CDR3 DNA: TGTGCCAGCAGCTTGGAAGCGGGGGGCTACACCTTC
CDR3 protein: CASSLEAGGYTF

J gene: TRBJ2-1
V gene: TRBV19
D gene: TRBD2
clone size: once
CDR3 DNA: TGTGCCAGTAGTATTCGTCTGGTCTTTTTTGGACTAGCGGGCCAGAGCTCCTACAATGAGCAGTTCTTC
CDR3 protein: CASSIRLVFFGLAGQSSYNEQFF

J gene: TRBJ1-1
V gene: TRBV5-5
D gene: TRBD1
clone size: -
CDR3 DNA: TGTGCCAGCAGCTCCCGGGACAGACGCATTGAAGCTTTCTTT
CDR3 protein: CASSSRDRRIEAFF

J gene: TRBJ1-6
V gene: TRBV28
D gene: -
clone size: -
CDR3 DNA: TGTGCCAGCAGCCCAGGGTCGACACCCCTCCACTTT
CDR3 protein: CASSPGSTPLHF

J gene: TRBJ2-7
V gene: TRBV28
D gene: TRBD2
clone size: -
CDR3 DNA: TGTGCCAGCAGCCTGGGGACTAGCGGCTACGAGCAGTACTTC
CDR3 protein: CASSLGTSGYEQYF

J gene: TRBJ1-1
V gene: TRBV24-1
D gene: -
clone size: -
CDR3 DNA: TGTGCCACCAGTGATCAGACATTTCACACTGAAGCTTTCTTT
CDR3 protein: CATSDQTFHTEAFF

J gene: TRBJ1-5
V gene: TRBV24-1
D gene: TRBD1
clone size: -
CDR3 DNA: TGTGCCACCACCGGGACAGGTGACCAGCCCCAGCATTTT
CDR3 protein: CATTGTGDQPQHF

J gene: TRBJ1-5
V gene: TRBV15
D gene: TRBD1
clone size: -
CDR3 DNA: TGTGCCACCAGCAGAAAGGGGACAGTTAGCAATCAGCCCCAGCATTTT
CDR3 protein: CATSRKGTVSNQPQHF

J gene: TRBJ1-3
V gene: TRBV9
D gene: TRBD1
clone size: -
CDR3 DNA: TGTGCCAGCAGCGTAGCTTCGGGCAGGGGGTGGACAGCTGGAAACACCATATATTTT
CDR3 protein: CASSVASGRGWTAGNTIYF

J gene: TRBJ2-1
V gene: TRBV9
D gene: -
clone size: once
CDR3 DNA: TGTGCCAGCAGCGGAGACACAAGCTCCTACAATGAGCAGTTCTTC
CDR3 protein: CASSGDTSSYNEQFF

J gene: TRBJ2-3
V gene: TRBV24-1
D gene: TRBD2
clone size: -
CDR3 DNA: TGTGCCACCAGTGGCCCCCCGTGGGTGGCGGGAGGGCGGACAGATACGCAGTATTTT
CDR3 protein: CATSGPPWVAGGRTDTQYF

J gene: TRBJ2-7
V gene: TRBV7-3
D gene: TRBD2
clone size: -
CDR3 DNA: TGTGCCAGCAGCTTAGGGGGGGAACCTTCCTACGAGCAGTACTTC
CDR3 protein: CASSLGGEPSYEQYF

J gene: TRBJ2-2
V gene: TRBV24-1
D gene: TRBD2
clone size: -
CDR3 DNA: TGTGCCACCAGTGACTCTGGACTAGCGGGAACCGGGGAGCTGTTTTTT
CDR3 protein: CATSDSGLAGTGELFF

J gene: TRBJ1-3
V gene: TRBV28
D gene: -
clone size: -
CDR3 DNA: TGTGCCAGCACCTCCCCTGAGGGGAGGGACACCATATATTTT
CDR3 protein: CASTSPEGRDTIYF

J gene: TRBJ2-7
V gene: TRBV5-4
D gene: -
clone size: -
CDR3 DNA: TGTGCCAGCAGCCCCCCGGAAGGACAGCCAAACCACGAGCAGTACTTC
CDR3 protein: CASSPPEGQPNHEQYF

J gene: TRBJ1-1
V gene: TRBV13
D gene: -
clone size: -
CDR3 DNA: TGTGCCAGCAGTTCCGGGATTCCTGAAGCTTTCTTT
CDR3 protein: CASSSGIPEAFF

J gene: TRBJ2-2
V gene: TRBV15
D gene: TRBD2
clone size: -
CDR3 DNA: TGTGCCACCAGCAGGGGACTAAGACTAGCGGGAGTGGGGACCGGGGAGCTGTTTTTT
CDR3 protein: CATSRGLRLAGVGTGELFF

J gene: TRBJ2-1
V gene: TRBV7-2
D gene: TRBD2
clone size: -
CDR3 DNA: TGTGCCAGCAGCTTAGGTCTAGCGGGAGTTATTGAGCAGTTCTTC
CDR3 protein: CASSLGLAGVIEQFF

J gene: TRBJ2-1
V gene: TRBV14
D gene: TRBD1
clone size: few
CDR3 DNA: TGTGCCAGCAGCCATTACGCCGGGACAGGCTCCAATGAGCAGTTCTTC
CDR3 protein: CASSHYAGTGSNEQFF

J gene: TRBJ1-1
V gene: TRBV7-8
D gene: -
clone size: -
CDR3 DNA: TGTGCCAGCAGCTTAGCCGCCGGGAACACTGAAGCTTTCTTT
CDR3 protein: CASSLAAGNTEAFF

J gene: TRBJ1-1
V gene: TRBV28
D gene: TRBD1
clone size: -
CDR3 DNA: TGTGCCAGCAGCCCACCAGGGGGTCCTGAAGCTTTCTTT
CDR3 protein: CASSPPGGPEAFF

J gene: TRBJ2-3
V gene: TRBV11-2
D gene: -
clone size: once
CDR3 DNA: TGTGCCAGCAGCCGACGACCAGCGGTGATTTCGACTAGCACAGATACGCAGTATTTT
CDR3 protein: CASSRRPAVISTSTDTQYF

J gene: TRBJ2-2
V gene: TRBV29-1
D gene: -
clone size: -
CDR3 DNA: TGCAGCGTTGGGAGCAGAACAAACACCGGGGAGCTGTTTTTT
CDR3 protein: CSVGSRTNTGELFF